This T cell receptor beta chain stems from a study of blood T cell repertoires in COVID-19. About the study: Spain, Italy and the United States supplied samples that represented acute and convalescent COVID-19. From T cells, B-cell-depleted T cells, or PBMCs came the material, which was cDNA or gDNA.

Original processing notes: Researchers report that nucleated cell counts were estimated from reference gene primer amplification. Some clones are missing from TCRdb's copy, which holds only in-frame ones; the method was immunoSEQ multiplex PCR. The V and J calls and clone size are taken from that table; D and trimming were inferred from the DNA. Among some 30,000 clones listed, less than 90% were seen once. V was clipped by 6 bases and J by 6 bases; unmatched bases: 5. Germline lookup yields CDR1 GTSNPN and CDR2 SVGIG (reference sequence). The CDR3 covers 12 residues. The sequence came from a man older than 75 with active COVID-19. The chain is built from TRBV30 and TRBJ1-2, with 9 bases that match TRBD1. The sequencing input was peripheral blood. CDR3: CACDRGGHGYTF. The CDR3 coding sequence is TGTGCCTGCGACAGGGGGGGTCATGGCTACACCTTC.